The clone carrying this T cell receptor (beta chain) was observed a few times. The data belong to a study of T cells after yellow fever vaccination. Study in general: SMART-Seq v4 Ultra Low Input served to prepare low-cell-number fractions.

One entry per CDR3 protein results from TCRdb running MiXCR on the 5' RACE reads. The sample holds 450,000 to 600,000 distinct CDR3 sequences, roughly 13% seen once. The CDR3 covers 14 residues. Germline assignment: CDR1 LNHNV and CDR2 YYDKDF (reference sequence). Between the trimmed V and J ends, which lost 7 bases and 9 bases, there was a span of 20 bases. The sample was PBMCs, taken on the day of the yellow fever booster vaccination. This receptor was taken from a man younger than 40 who received the YFV17D yellow fever vaccine. This chain uses TRBV15 with TRBJ2-3, with D perhaps being TRBD1 or TRBD2 (5 bases each). CDR3 in DNA: TGTGCCACCAAACGATGGGACCCCCAGGACACGCAGTATTTT. This sequence encodes CATKRWDPQDTQYF.